This is a list of T cell receptor beta chains from one sample in a study of Ad26.COV2.S vaccination and SARS-CoV-2 variants. Measured with immunoSEQ multiplex PCR; TCRdb has only the in-frame clones, and not every one. Counted here are 250,000 or so clones, roughly 87% occurring once; the ten biggest clones make up roughly 3%. The sample here was peripheral blood, taken in a trial of Ad26.COV2.S vaccine versus placebo. These receptors originate from a person aged 18-65 years who received the Ad26.COV2.S COVID-19 vaccine or a placebo. Each CDR3 is given with its conserved first and last residue. A D gene is named only where the DNA matches it firmly. Clone size is given for some rows only: seen once, a few or many times, or a class if the clone is expanded.

d_call: -
clone_size: -
cdr3_length: 16
v_call: TRBV20-1
j_call: TRBJ1-2
cdr3_nt: TGCAGTGCTAGTCCGGAGGGCAGGGAGCGAAGCTATGGCTACACCTTC
cdr3_aa: CSASPEGRERSYGYTF

d_call: TRBD2
clone_size: -
cdr3_length: 15
v_call: TRBV7-9
j_call: TRBJ2-1
cdr3_nt: TGTGCCAGCAGCTTAAGCGGACTAGTGGCTGATGAGCAGTTCTTC
cdr3_aa: CASSLSGLVADEQFF

d_call: -
clone_size: -
cdr3_length: 15
v_call: TRBV5-1
j_call: TRBJ2-5
cdr3_nt: TGCGCCAGCAGGCTCGCTGCAGGGGATTGGGAGACCCAGTACTTC
cdr3_aa: CASRLAAGDWETQYF

d_call: -
clone_size: -
cdr3_length: 14
v_call: TRBV5-6
j_call: TRBJ1-4
cdr3_nt: TGTGCCAGCAGCTTCGACAGACATAATGAAAAACTGTTTTTT
cdr3_aa: CASSFDRHNEKLFF

d_call: -
clone_size: -
cdr3_length: 12
v_call: TRBV3-1/TRBV3-2
j_call: TRBJ2-1
cdr3_nt: TGTGCCAGCAGCCAGGGTTTGTTTGAGCAGTTCTTC
cdr3_aa: CASSQGLFEQFF

d_call: -
clone_size: -
cdr3_length: 13
v_call: TRBV19
j_call: TRBJ1-1
cdr3_nt: TGTGCCAGTAGTAAGGGGAAGAACACTGAAGCTTTCTTT
cdr3_aa: CASSKGKNTEAFF

d_call: -
clone_size: few
cdr3_length: 12
v_call: TRBV27
j_call: TRBJ1-5
cdr3_nt: TGTGCCAGCAGAGGGGGCAATCAGCCCCAGCATTTT
cdr3_aa: CASRGGNQPQHF

d_call: -
clone_size: -
cdr3_length: 14
v_call: TRBV29-1
j_call: TRBJ2-5
cdr3_nt: TGCAGCGTCGCCTCGCGGGGACAGTCAGAGACCCAGTACTTC
cdr3_aa: CSVASRGQSETQYF

d_call: TRBD1
clone_size: -
cdr3_length: 14
v_call: TRBV30
j_call: TRBJ1-5
cdr3_nt: TGTGCCTGGGGCTCCGGGACAGGGTACCAGCCCCAGCATTTT
cdr3_aa: CAWGSGTGYQPQHF

d_call: -
clone_size: -
cdr3_length: 15
v_call: TRBV10-3
j_call: TRBJ1-1
cdr3_nt: TGTGCCATCAGTCCTGTGGGACCCACGAACACTGAAGCTTTCTTT
cdr3_aa: CAISPVGPTNTEAFF

d_call: -
clone_size: -
cdr3_length: 14
v_call: TRBV4-3
j_call: TRBJ1-2
cdr3_nt: TGCGCCAGCAGCCAAGGGACAGCGAACTATGGCTACACCTTC
cdr3_aa: CASSQGTANYGYTF

d_call: -
clone_size: once
cdr3_length: 12
v_call: TRBV5-1
j_call: TRBJ1-1
cdr3_nt: TGCGCCAGCGGCCCCGGGAACACTGAAGCTTTCTTT
cdr3_aa: CASGPGNTEAFF

d_call: TRBD2
clone_size: -
cdr3_length: 15
v_call: TRBV7-8
j_call: TRBJ2-5
cdr3_nt: TGTGCCAGCAGCCGAAGCGGGGGAAGCGGCGAGACCCAGTACTTC
cdr3_aa: CASSRSGGSGETQYF

d_call: -
clone_size: -
cdr3_length: 16
v_call: TRBV19
j_call: TRBJ1-3
cdr3_nt: TGTGCCAGTAGTATCTCTATAGGACGGTCTGGAAACACCATATATTTT
cdr3_aa: CASSISIGRSGNTIYF

d_call: -
clone_size: -
cdr3_length: 14
v_call: TRBV28
j_call: TRBJ1-1
cdr3_nt: TGTGCCAGCAGTGGGTCCAGGCGAAACACTGAAGCTTTCTTT
cdr3_aa: CASSGSRRNTEAFF

d_call: -
clone_size: once
cdr3_length: 14
v_call: TRBV2
j_call: TRBJ2-6
cdr3_nt: TGTGCCAGCAGTGAGGGGGCTGGGGCCAACGTCCTGACTTTC
cdr3_aa: CASSEGAGANVLTF

d_call: TRBD2
clone_size: -
cdr3_length: 17
v_call: TRBV7-2
j_call: TRBJ2-1
cdr3_nt: TGTGCCAGCAGCTTACGAGCGGGAGCTCCCTTAACCAATGAGCAGTTCTTC
cdr3_aa: CASSLRAGAPLTNEQFF

d_call: -
clone_size: once
cdr3_length: 18
v_call: TRBV21-1
j_call: TRBJ2-1
cdr3_nt: TGTGCTAGCAGCAAAGCGCGGCCTAGCGGACGATCCTACAATGAGCAGTTCTTC
cdr3_aa: CASSKARPSGRSYNEQFF

d_call: -
clone_size: -
cdr3_length: 15
v_call: TRBV6-5
j_call: TRBJ1-1
cdr3_nt: TGTGCCAGCAGTTACGACAGTAGAATGAACACTGAAGCTTTCTTT
cdr3_aa: CASSYDSRMNTEAFF

d_call: TRBD1
clone_size: once
cdr3_length: 18
v_call: TRBV6-2/TRBV6-3
j_call: TRBJ2-5
cdr3_nt: TGTGCCAGCAGTTACCCGATTAAGGACAGGGTGATTGAGGAGACCCAGTACTTC
cdr3_aa: CASSYPIKDRVIEETQYF

d_call: -
clone_size: once
cdr3_length: 13
v_call: TRBV5-1
j_call: TRBJ1-1
cdr3_nt: TGCGCCAGCACCTTGAATATGAACACTGAAGCTTTCTTT
cdr3_aa: CASTLNMNTEAFF

d_call: -
clone_size: -
cdr3_length: 13
v_call: TRBV7-9
j_call: TRBJ1-2
cdr3_nt: TGTGCCAGCAGCTTACAACAGGCGTATGGCTACACCTTC
cdr3_aa: CASSLQQAYGYTF

d_call: TRBD1
clone_size: -
cdr3_length: 17
v_call: TRBV5-1
j_call: TRBJ1-2
cdr3_nt: TGCGCCAGCAGCTTGGGGACAGGGATATCCAATCTCTATGGCTACACCTTC
cdr3_aa: CASSLGTGISNLYGYTF

d_call: -
clone_size: -
cdr3_length: 13
v_call: TRBV6-2/TRBV6-3
j_call: TRBJ1-3
cdr3_nt: TGTGCCAGCAGTTCGGCGGGGGGAAACACCATATATTTT
cdr3_aa: CASSSAGGNTIYF

d_call: TRBD1
clone_size: -
cdr3_length: 15
v_call: TRBV7-2
j_call: TRBJ1-1
cdr3_nt: TGTGCCAGCAGCCTCACCCGGACAGGGGGCACTGAAGCTTTCTTT
cdr3_aa: CASSLTRTGGTEAFF

d_call: -
clone_size: few
cdr3_length: 14
v_call: TRBV5-1
j_call: TRBJ1-4
cdr3_nt: TGCGCCAGCAGCTTGGAACAGGCGGGTGAAAAACTGTTTTTT
cdr3_aa: CASSLEQAGEKLFF

d_call: TRBD1
clone_size: -
cdr3_length: 14
v_call: TRBV30
j_call: TRBJ2-3
cdr3_nt: TGTGCCTGGAGTGCGGGGACAGGCACAGATACGCAGTATTTT
cdr3_aa: CAWSAGTGTDTQYF

d_call: -
clone_size: once
cdr3_length: 13
v_call: TRBV19
j_call: TRBJ1-5
cdr3_nt: TGTGCCAGTAAGAAAAATCTCAATCAGCCCCAGCATTTT
cdr3_aa: CASKKNLNQPQHF

d_call: TRBD1
clone_size: few
cdr3_length: 19
v_call: TRBV27
j_call: TRBJ1-5
cdr3_nt: TGTGCCAGCTCCGCTTCGGGACAGGGATTAAGCAGGGGCAATCAGCCCCAGCATTTT
cdr3_aa: CASSASGQGLSRGNQPQHF

d_call: -
clone_size: -
cdr3_length: 12
v_call: TRBV12-5
j_call: TRBJ2-7
cdr3_nt: TGTGCTAGTCGGCAGGAGTCCTACGAGCAGTACTTC
cdr3_aa: CASRQESYEQYF

d_call: -
clone_size: -
cdr3_length: 14
v_call: TRBV27
j_call: TRBJ1-1
cdr3_nt: TGTGCCAGCAGTAGATTGACAGGGAACACTGAAGCTTTCTTT
cdr3_aa: CASSRLTGNTEAFF

d_call: TRBD1
clone_size: once
cdr3_length: 14
v_call: TRBV6-1
j_call: TRBJ2-7
cdr3_nt: TGTGCCAGCAGTGAACCAGGGGGTTCCTACGAGCAGTACTTC
cdr3_aa: CASSEPGGSYEQYF

d_call: TRBD1
clone_size: once
cdr3_length: 16
v_call: TRBV4-3
j_call: TRBJ1-2
cdr3_nt: TGCGCCAGCAGCCAAGAAGATCACAGGGGGAACTATGGCTACACCTTC
cdr3_aa: CASSQEDHRGNYGYTF

d_call: -
clone_size: -
cdr3_length: 13
v_call: TRBV6-5
j_call: TRBJ2-2
cdr3_nt: TGTGCCAGCAGTCACAGGGATACCGGGGAGCTGTTTTTT
cdr3_aa: CASSHRDTGELFF

d_call: TRBD1
clone_size: -
cdr3_length: 15
v_call: TRBV11-1
j_call: TRBJ1-2
cdr3_nt: TGTGCCAGCAGACCTAGGACAGGCGGACATTATGGCTACACCTTC
cdr3_aa: CASRPRTGGHYGYTF

d_call: -
clone_size: -
cdr3_length: 15
v_call: TRBV4-3
j_call: TRBJ1-2
cdr3_nt: TGCGCCAGCAGCCAAGATCTGAGGGGGGCCTATGGCTACACCTTC
cdr3_aa: CASSQDLRGAYGYTF

d_call: -
clone_size: once
cdr3_length: 13
v_call: TRBV28
j_call: TRBJ1-4
cdr3_nt: TGTGCCAGCAGTTTCGACAGAAGTGAAAAACTGTTTTTT
cdr3_aa: CASSFDRSEKLFF